Shown below are 28 T cell receptor beta chains from a single sample sequenced in a study of blood T cell repertoires in COVID-19. Using immunoSEQ multiplex PCR, the repertoire was profiled, and TCRdb retains in-frame clones only, with some absent. The table shows roughly 75,000 clones, with over 75% occurring only once. Sequenced: peripheral blood. The receptors shown here come from a human donor in a cohort sampled during active COVID-19.

This clone was found many times. The sample has other DNA sequences that encode this CDR3 too. The rearrangement joins TRBV12-3 or TRBV12-4 to TRBJ2-5; TRBD2 matches at 7 bases. V trimming: 3 bases; J trimming: 5 bases; junction bases outside the gene matches: 3. The CDR3 totals 13 residues. As DNA, the CDR3 is TGTGCCAGCAGTTTGAGCGGGGTCGAGACCCAGTACTTC. Translation gives CASSLSGVETQYF.

The chain combines TRBV3-1 (or the pseudogene TRBV3-2) with TRBJ1-2; D remains unclear. Germline-derived CDR1 and CDR2 are LGHDT and YNNKEL (reference sequence). The CDR3 covers 18 residues. V was shortened by 1 base and J by 1 base, with 19 bases between the two germline ends. CDR3 loop: CASSQVLLLQADNYGYTF. For the CDR3, the DNA is TGTGCCAGCAGCCAAGTTCTCCTTTTGCAGGCAGATAACTATGGCTACACCTTC.

The chain employs TRBV11-2 and TRBJ2-5; 8 bases fit TRBD2. Germline-derived CDR1 and CDR2 are SGHAT and FQNNGV. The CDR3 extends over 16 amino acids. Losses at the gene ends were 3 bases for V and 2 bases for J; bases not matched to a gene: 8. DNA for the CDR3: TGTGCCAGCAGCTTCACCCGCGGGGGGTTACAAGAGACCCAGTACTTC. Translation: CASSFTRGGLQETQYF.

This clone was observed a handful of times. The V and J genes are TRBV27 and TRBJ2-5; no firm D call. This CDR3 region has 12 residues. CDR1 and CDR2 from the germline V gene are MNHEY and SMNVEV (reference sequence). The ends were cut back, 5 bases at V and 4 bases at J, with 8 bases in the middle. DNA of the CDR3: TGTGCCAGCAGTCCTTCGGGAGAGACCCAGTACTTC. Its translation: CASSPSGETQYF.

V and J are TRBV5-6 and TRBJ1-2; possible D gene TRBD1, 6 bases. This CDR3 spans 15 amino acids. Germline CDR1 is SGHDT and CDR2 is YYEEEE. The V and J ends lost 5 bases and 5 bases respectively, with 19 bases between them. This chain's CDR3 is CASSPTGWGPYGYTF. As DNA, the CDR3 is TGTGCCAGCAGTCCGACAGGTTGGGGACCTTATGGCTACACCTTC.

This chain uses TRBV6-6 with TRBJ1-2; TRBD1 aligns across 9 bases. The CDR3 is 15 amino acids. The germline V gene encodes CDR1 MNHNY and CDR2 SVGAGI (reference sequence). Trimming cost V 6 bases and J 3 bases; bases outside gene matches: 8. The DNA of the CDR3 is TGTGCCAGCAGCTGGCCGGGACAGGGTGACTATGGCTACACCTTC. It yields the protein CASSWPGQGDYGYTF.

The V and J genes are TRBV29-1 and TRBJ1-2; D perhaps matches TRBD1 (5 bases). CDR3 length equals 13 residues. V was shortened by 4 bases and J by 5 bases, with 14 bases between the two germline ends. In germline, CDR1 is SQVTM, CDR2 ANQGSEA. CDR3 nucleotide sequence: TGCAGCGTTGGGCTGGAGGGGTTTTATGGCTACACCTTC. It specifies CSVGLEGFYGYTF.

This chain connects TRBV12-5 to TRBJ1-6; tentatively, D is TRBD1 (5 bases). The ends were cut back, 0 bases at V and 8 bases at J, with 14 bases in the middle. CDR1 and CDR2 from the germline V gene are LGHNT and FRNRAP. CDR3 length: 16 residues. This CDR3 is CASGLVSGGVDSPLHF. The DNA of the CDR3 is TGTGCTAGTGGTTTGGTATCGGGGGGTGTGGATTCACCCCTCCACTTT. Supplemented by reference TRBV12-5 and TRBJ1-6, the full variable domain reads DARVTQTPRHKVTEMGQEVTMRCQPILGHNTVFWYRQTMMQGLELLAYFRNRAPLDDSGMPKDRFSAEMPDATLATLKIQPSEPRDSAVYFCASGLVSGGVDSPLHFGNGTRLTVT.

The chain combines TRBV3-1 (or the pseudogene TRBV3-2) with TRBJ1-6; 7 nucleotides align to TRBD1. Germline CDR1 reads LGHDT; CDR2 reads YNNKEL (reference sequence). V dropped 4 bases and J dropped 7; count of bases not matched to a gene: 4. The CDR3 runs to 14 residues. The CDR3 region has the DNA TGTGCCAGCAGCCCCCGGGACAGCAATTCACCCCTCCACTTT. Its protein product is CASSPRDSNSPLHF.

CDR3 amino acids: CASSLDPSGGPTDTQYF. CDR3 in DNA: TGTGCCAGCAGCTTGGACCCTAGCGGGGGACCCACAGATACGCAGTATTTT. The V gene is TRBV5-4, the J gene TRBJ2-3; 10 positions match TRBD2. V lost 0 bases, J lost 2 bases, and 6 bases stayed unmatched. Germline V gene data show CDR1 as SGHNT and CDR2 as YYREEE (reference sequence). The length of the CDR3 is 17 residues.

The chain combines TRBV30 with TRBJ1-2; TRBD1 matches at 7 bases. The ends lost 3 bases at V and 9 bases at J; junction bases unmatched: 7. This CDR3 comprises 12 residues. CDR1 is GTSNPN, CDR2 SVGIG, per germline (reference sequence). In nucleotides, the CDR3 is TGTGCCTGGAGCCCCGGGACAGAGAGCTACACCTTC. It specifies CAWSPGTESYTF.

This clone was counted once. The V gene is TRBV6-5, the J gene TRBJ2-1; TRBD2 matches at 8 bases. This CDR3 is built from 13 residues. Germline CDR1 is MNHEY and CDR2 is SVGAGI. V shed 7 bases, J shed 7 bases, and the junction held 6 bases outside the gene matches. The CDR3 protein is CASIPGGRNEQFF. CDR3 nucleotides: TGTGCCAGCATTCCGGGGGGGCGAAATGAGCAGTTCTTC.

The genes are TRBV19 and TRBJ2-2; possibly TRBD2 for D (6 bases). V lost 11 bases, J lost 8 bases, and 21 bases lay in between. CDR1 is LNHDA, CDR2 SQIVND, per germline (reference sequence). The CDR3 covers 14 residues. CDR3 residues: CAVAGPVLAGELFF. CDR3 DNA: TGTGCCGTGGCGGGGCCCGTATTGGCTGGGGAGCTGTTTTTT.

There are a few counts of this clone. V gene TRBV2 combines with J gene TRBJ2-1; D gene unclear. V lost 7 bases, J lost 2 bases, and 6 bases lay in between. The CDR3 has 12 amino acids. Germline V gene lookup returns CDR1 SNHLY and CDR2 FYNNEI. CDR3 sequence reads: CASISPYNEQFF. The DNA for the CDR3 is TGTGCCAGCATTAGTCCCTACAATGAGCAGTTCTTC. Complete variable domain (other parts from reference TRBV2 and TRBJ2-1): EPEVTQTPSHQVTQMGQEVILRCVPISNHLYFYWYRQILGQKVEFLVSFYNNEISEKSEIFDDQFSVERPDGSNFTLKIRSTKLEDSAMYFCASISPYNEQFFGPGTRLTVL.

This chain uses TRBV18 with TRBJ1-5, with D possibly matching TRBD1 (5 bases). The CDR3 has 14 residues. Germline-derived CDR1 and CDR2 are KGHSH and LQKENI. V was trimmed by 3 bases and J by 5 bases, leaving 11 bases between them. CDR3 nucleotides: TGTGCCAGCTCACCGACCGGGGGGTATCAGCCCCAGCATTTT. Amino acid sequence: CASSPTGGYQPQHF. The full variable domain, in which reference TRBV18 and TRBJ1-5 provide the parts outside the CDR3, is NAGVMQNPRHLVRRRGQEARLRCSPMKGHSHVYWYRQLPEEGLKFMVYLQKENIIDESGMPKERFSAEFPKEGPSILRIQQVVRGDSAAYFCASSPTGGYQPQHFGDGTRLSIL.

The chain carries TRBV3-1 (or the pseudogene TRBV3-2) and TRBJ2-2; a possible D gene is TRBD1 (7 bases). In germline, CDR1 is LGHDT, CDR2 YNNKEL (reference sequence). The CDR3 consists of 19 residues. The V end was cut by 0 bases, the J end by 5 bases, with 22 bases between. The DNA of the CDR3 is TGTGCCAGCAGCCAAGATCTGGCTAGCGTACCACAGGGGACCGGGGAGCTGTTTTTT. Protein sequence: CASSQDLASVPQGTGELFF.

This clone was observed once. The rearrangement uses TRBV2 and TRBJ2-1; 8 bases match TRBD2. Germline V gene lookup returns CDR1 SNHLY and CDR2 FYNNEI. V was pared by 2 bases and J by 7 bases, with 4 bases of the junction left unmatched. This CDR3 contains 14 residues. The DNA for the CDR3 is TGTGCCAGCAGTGAACGGGGGGGGCCTAATGAGCAGTTCTTC. This gives the protein CASSERGGPNEQFF.

The chain couples TRBV7-8 to TRBJ2-3, with 11 positions matching TRBD2. After removal of 5 bases from V and 5 bases from J, the junction contained 15 bases not matched to a gene. The CDR3 spans 18 residues. The germline gives CDR1 SGHVS, CDR2 FQNEAQ. The CDR3 DNA follows: TGTGCCAGCAGCCCACCCGGGGGTAGCGGGGGGGTCGGAGATACGCAGTATTTT. This codes for CASSPPGGSGGVGDTQYF.

The V and J genes are TRBV18 and TRBJ2-7; D may be TRBD1 (5 bases). The CDR3 consists of 14 residues. Germline lookup yields CDR1 KGHSH and CDR2 LQKENI. The V end lost 3 bases, the J end lost 0 bases, and 9 bases lay between the germline ends. The CDR3 DNA reads TGTGCCAGCTCACCCCCGACAGCCTCCTACGAGCAGTACTTC. Translated, it gives CASSPPTASYEQYF.

The genes are TRBV6-2 or TRBV6-3 and TRBJ2-6, with TRBD2 identical over 7 bases. Germline values: CDR1 MNHEY, CDR2 SVGEGT. CDR3 size: 18 residues. The J segment lost 4 bases and the V segment lost 1 base, leaving 10 bases of the junction unmatched. This CDR3 reads CASSYFGGGARGANVLTF. The CDR3 nucleotides read TGTGCCAGCAGTTACTTCGGGGGAGGGGCGCGCGGGGCCAACGTCCTGACTTTC.

The rearrangement uses TRBV19 and TRBJ1-6; no definite D call. The ends were cut back, 3 bases at V and 6 bases at J, with 6 bases in the middle. The CDR3 contains 13 residues. CDR1 is LNHDA and CDR2 is SQIVND in the germline V gene (reference sequence). The CDR3 region is CASSIATNSPLHF. In DNA form, the CDR3 reads TGTGCCAGTAGTATTGCTACTAATTCACCCCTCCACTTT. The whole variable domain, filled in from reference TRBV19 and TRBJ1-6, reads DGGITQSPKYLFRKEGQNVTLSCEQNLNHDAMYWYRQDPGQGLRLIYYSQIVNDFQKGDIAEGYSVSREKKESFPLTVTSAQKNPTAFYLCASSIATNSPLHFGNGTRLTVT.

The chain carries TRBV2 and TRBJ2-4; 9 bases align to TRBD2. Trimming removed 11 bases from V and 3 bases from J; junction bases left unmatched: 11. Germline V gives CDR1 SNHLY, CDR2 FYNNEI. The CDR3 spans 15 residues. This chain's CDR3 is CAGTHSGGGKNIQYF. CDR3 DNA sequence: TGTGCCGGCACACATAGCGGGGGAGGCAAAAACATTCAGTACTTC. The entire variable domain, with the rest obtained from reference TRBV2 and TRBJ2-4, is as follows: EPEVTQTPSHQVTQMGQEVILRCVPISNHLYFYWYRQILGQKVEFLVSFYNNEISEKSEIFDDQFSVERPDGSNFTLKIRSTKLEDSAMYFCAGTHSGGGKNIQYFGAGTRLSVL.

J is TRBJ1-2 and V is TRBV15; the match to TRBD1 covers 7 bases. This CDR3 is built from 13 residues. V lost 6 bases and J lost 3; bases outside the gene matches: 4. CDR1 is LNHNV, CDR2 YYDKDF, per germline (reference sequence). CDR3 sequence: CATSPDRDYGYTF. The CDR3 DNA reads TGTGCCACCAGTCCCGACAGGGACTATGGCTACACCTTC. Variable domain in full (rest from reference TRBV15 and TRBJ1-2): DAMVIQNPRYQVTQFGKPVTLSCSQTLNHNVMYWYQQKSSQAPKLLFHYYDKDFNNEADTPDNFQSRRPNTSFCFLDIRSPGLGDTAMYLCATSPDRDYGYTFGSGTRLTVV.

The chain has TRBV6-5 and TRBJ2-7; 7 bases match TRBD1. There are 14 residues in the CDR3. J gave up 0 bases and V 6 bases, and 5 bases lay outside the gene matches. Germline V gene data show CDR1 as MNHEY and CDR2 as SVGAGI. The CDR3 bases are TGTGCCAGCAGGAGGGGGCCTAGCTCCTACGAGCAGTACTTC. This codes for CASRRGPSSYEQYF.

This rearrangement joins TRBV29-1 to TRBJ2-7, with no clear D. The CDR3 spans 11 residues. The V and J ends lost 5 bases and 3 bases respectively, with 8 bases between them. Germline V CDR1 and CDR2: SQVTM, ANQGSEA. CDR3 coding DNA: TGCAGCGTTAATCACGGCTACGAGCAGTACTTC. The encoded protein is CSVNHGYEQYF.

The CDR3 is CASSQEATSAEAFF. The DNA of the CDR3 is TGCGCCAGCAGCCAAGAAGCAACTTCGGCTGAAGCTTTCTTT. The V call is TRBV4-3, the J call TRBJ1-1; D remains ambiguous. Germline V CDR1 and CDR2: LGHNA, YSLEER. The CDR3 spans 14 residues. V was shortened by 0 bases and J by 6 bases, with 11 bases between the two germline ends.

The rearrangement uses TRBV5-6 and TRBJ1-4; possibly TRBD1 for D (6 bases). The V gene's germline CDR1 is SGHDT and CDR2 YYEEEE. The CDR3 contains 15 residues. V lost 7 bases, J lost 7 bases, and 20 bases lay in between. The CDR3 protein is CASYKTGMLGEKLFF. The CDR3 DNA reads TGTGCCAGCTATAAAACAGGGATGCTCGGTGAAAAACTGTTTTTT.

CDR3 residues: CASSVGLARSNQPQHF. The CDR3 bases are TGTGCCAGTAGTGTAGGGCTAGCTCGGAGCAATCAGCCCCAGCATTTT. V is TRBV19 and J is TRBJ1-5, with no clear D. The V end was cut by 5 bases, the J end by 1 base, with 15 bases between. The germline CDR1 and CDR2 sequences are LNHDA and SQIVND (reference sequence). CDR3 length equals 16 residues.